This entry features one TCR beta chain sequence. The sample is drawn from a study of control samples from healthy donors and cancer patients. Assay used: immunoSEQ multiplex PCR; TCRdb lists only in-frame clones, some missing. The sample contains some 73,000 clones, around 95% of which appear only once. This CDR3 region has 14 residues. V lost 2 bases and J 4 bases, leaving 6 bases between the germline ends. The germline gives CDR1 MDHEN, CDR2 SYDVKM. This TCR was sampled from a woman between 35 and 50 years old in good health. Material: blood. V and J are TRBV28 and TRBJ2-6; D could derive from TRBD1 or TRBD2 (5 bases each). DNA of the CDR3: TGTGCCAGCAGTTTAGGGGGAGGGGCCAACGTCCTGACTTTC. Translation gives CASSLGGGANVLTF.